This T cell receptor (beta chain) stems from a study of shared T cell receptors in the human thymus. Profiling relied on immunoSEQ multiplex PCR, and the TCRdb table lists in-frame clones only, not all of them. Of some 660,000 clones listed, approximately 89% are singletons. This same sample was also taken into another study, of human thymus T cells. From that study: Having surgery to correct congenital heart defects, healthy Finnish infants acted as the donors. Related research examined unrelated individuals and reported that their thymic repertoires overlapped highly.

The TCR comes from a boy under three years old with a congenital heart defect. Specimen: thymocytes.

The CDR3 here is CAISVGGAGNLNTEAFF. CDR3 nucleotides: TGTGCCATCAGTGTGGGGGGAGCAGGGAATCTGAACACTGAAGCTTTCTTT. V usage is TRBV10-3 and J usage is TRBJ1-1; D might be TRBD1 (5 bases). Germline V lookup: CDR1 ENHRY, CDR2 SYGVKD. Trimming shortened V by 4 bases and J by 0 bases, and 18 bases separated the two germline ends. CDR3 length equals 17 residues.